The TCR beta chain described here comes from a study of PD-1 blockade in classical Hodgkin lymphoma. Study overall: Patients got intravenous nivolumab 3 mg/kg every 2 weeks. Whole-study findings and limits: Initiation of nivolumab under 1 year after ASCT led to exclusion of patients. A significant rise in TCR diversity was seen by C4D1 for CD4+ cells but not for CD8+ cells.

Germline V gene sequence: CDR1 LGHNT, CDR2 FRNRAP. V dropped 1 base and J dropped 0 bases, with 7 bases sitting between them. This CDR3 spans 14 amino acids. Each patient's relapse followed autologous stem cell transplantation, and brentuximab vedotin exposure varied. Assay used: immunoSEQ multiplex PCR; TCRdb lists only in-frame clones, some missing. The sample lists 72,000 or so clones; approximately 94% were seen once. Turning to this clone: What it recognizes is unknown.

This TCR derives from a human donor with classical Hodgkin lymphoma. The chain uses TRBV12-5 and TRBJ2-7, with D hard to call. The input for sequencing was peripheral blood mononuclear cells (PBMCs), taken at baseline. The CDR3 DNA reads TGTGCTAGTGGTTTGGGGGGTAGCTCCTACGAGCAGTACTTC. Its translation is CASGLGGSSYEQYF.